This T cell receptor beta chain came from a study of patients and donors after allogeneic stem cell transplantation. The junction had 6 bases not matched to a gene; V was cut back by 4 bases and J by 7 bases. The CDR3 covers 14 residues. Germline loops: CDR1 SGHTA, CDR2 FQGNSA. TCRdb used MiXCR to reprocess the RT-PCR reads, holding one entry per CDR3 protein. The sample consists of about 410,000 distinct CDR3 sequences, 16% of them appearing once. The rearrangement links TRBV7-2 to TRBJ2-1; 8 nucleotides match TRBD2. The clonotype originates from a human donor who was either an allogeneic HSCT recipient or a stem cell or donor lymphocyte infusion donor (not recorded which). It is not recorded whose cells these are; they may come from a transplant donor. Sequencing input: blood, either unsorted or a sorted T cell fraction (not recorded which). The CDR3 sequence is CASSWSGGRNEQFF. The CDR3 DNA reads as TGTGCCAGCAGCTGGAGCGGGGGTCGGAATGAGCAGTTCTTC.